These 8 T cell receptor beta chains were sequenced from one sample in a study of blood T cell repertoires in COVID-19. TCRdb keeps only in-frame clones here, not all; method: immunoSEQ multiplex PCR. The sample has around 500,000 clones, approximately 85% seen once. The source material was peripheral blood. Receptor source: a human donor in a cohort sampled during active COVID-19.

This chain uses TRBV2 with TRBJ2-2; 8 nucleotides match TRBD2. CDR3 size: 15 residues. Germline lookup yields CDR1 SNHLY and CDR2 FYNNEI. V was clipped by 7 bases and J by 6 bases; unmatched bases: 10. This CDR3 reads CASKREREIAGELFF. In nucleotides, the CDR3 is TGTGCCAGCAAGCGGGAGCGGGAGATAGCCGGGGAGCTGTTTTTT.

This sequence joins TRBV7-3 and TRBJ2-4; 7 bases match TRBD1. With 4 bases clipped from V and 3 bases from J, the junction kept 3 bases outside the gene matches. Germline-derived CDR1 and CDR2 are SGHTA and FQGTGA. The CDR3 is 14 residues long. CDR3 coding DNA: TGTGCCAGCAGCTCGACAGGGAGCAAAAACATTCAGTACTTC. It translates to CASSSTGSKNIQYF.

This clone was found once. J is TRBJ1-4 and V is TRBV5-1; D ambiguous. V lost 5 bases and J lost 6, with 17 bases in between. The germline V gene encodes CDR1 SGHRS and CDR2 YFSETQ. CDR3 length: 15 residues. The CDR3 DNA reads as TGCGCCAGCAGGCCGAAAATTTCGGCGGATGAAAAACTGTTTTTT. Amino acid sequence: CASRPKISADEKLFF.

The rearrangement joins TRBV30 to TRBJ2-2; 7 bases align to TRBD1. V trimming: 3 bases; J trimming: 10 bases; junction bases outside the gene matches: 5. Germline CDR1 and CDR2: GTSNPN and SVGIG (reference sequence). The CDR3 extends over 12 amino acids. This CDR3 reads CAWSTQGEELFF. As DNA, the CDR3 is TGTGCCTGGAGCACCCAGGGGGAGGAGCTGTTTTTT. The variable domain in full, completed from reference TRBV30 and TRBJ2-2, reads SQTIHQWPATLVQPVGSPLSLECTVEGTSNPNLYWYRQAAGRGLQLLFYSVGIGQISSEVPQNLSASRPQDRQFILSSKKLLLSDSGFYLCAWSTQGEELFFGEGSRLTVL.

The CDR3 DNA follows: TGTGCCAGCAGCAAAGGGTGGCAGAACACTGAAGCTTTCTTT. This translates into CASSKGWQNTEAFF. The chain couples TRBV21-1 to TRBJ1-1; TRBD1 was called by the table and not checked on the DNA. TRBV21-1 is an annotated pseudogene. This CDR3 is built from 14 residues.

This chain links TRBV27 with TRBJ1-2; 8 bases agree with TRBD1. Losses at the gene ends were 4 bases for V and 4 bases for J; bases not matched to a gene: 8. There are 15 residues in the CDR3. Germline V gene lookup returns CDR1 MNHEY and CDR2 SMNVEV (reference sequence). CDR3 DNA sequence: TGTGCCAGCAGTTCTCCGACAGGGGCCTCCTATGGCTACACCTTC. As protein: CASSSPTGASYGYTF.

CDR3: CASSESGGTYQPQHF. In nucleotides, the CDR3 is TGCGCCAGCAGTGAGTCAGGGGGCACGTATCAGCCCCAGCATTTT. The chain is built from TRBV10-2 and TRBJ1-5; 7 bases are shared with TRBD1. Germline-derived CDR1 and CDR2 are WSHSY and SAAADI. The CDR3 extends over 15 amino acids. J was trimmed by 5 bases and V by 0 bases; bases with no gene match: 4.

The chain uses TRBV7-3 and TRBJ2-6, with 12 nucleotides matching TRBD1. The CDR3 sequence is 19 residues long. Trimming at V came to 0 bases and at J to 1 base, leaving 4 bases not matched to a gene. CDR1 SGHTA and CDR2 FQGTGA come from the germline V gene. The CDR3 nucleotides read TGTGCCAGCAGCTTAACTAGGGACAGGGGGCTTTCTGGGGCCAACGTCCTGACTTTC. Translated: CASSLTRDRGLSGANVLTF.